These T cell receptor beta chains were read from a single sample in a study of CD4+ T cells in melanoma. The assay was immunoSEQ multiplex PCR, and TCRdb's table has in-frame clones only and misses some. This table has about 140,000 clones, over 90% appearing once. The receptors were sampled from a human donor with melanoma. Both conserved end residues are part of each CDR3. Fields, in order: CDR3 protein, CDR3 DNA, D gene, clone size, J gene, V gene. The D gene is left open where the match is weak. A row's size may be missing; if present it is once, few, many or a size class.

CDR3 protein: CASIEQGGRQETQYF; CDR3 DNA: TGTGCCAGCATCGAACAGGGAGGTCGGCAAGAGACCCAGTACTTC; D gene: -; clone size: -; J gene: TRBJ2-5; V gene: TRBV2
CDR3 protein: CASKRGLTGADGYTF; CDR3 DNA: TGTGCCAGCAAGAGGGGACTAACAGGGGCGGATGGCTACACCTTC; D gene: TRBD1; clone size: -; J gene: TRBJ1-2; V gene: TRBV2
CDR3 protein: CASSFQRTEETQYF; CDR3 DNA: TGTGCCAGCAGCTTCCAGCGGACGGAAGAGACCCAGTACTTC; D gene: -; clone size: -; J gene: TRBJ2-5; V gene: TRBV7-2
CDR3 protein: CASSPFPGGLKNEQFF; CDR3 DNA: TGTGCCAGCAGTCCGTTCCCTGGGGGGCTTAAGAATGAGCAGTTCTTC; D gene: -; clone size: -; J gene: TRBJ2-1; V gene: TRBV27
CDR3 protein: CASSFGDRVSEKLFF; CDR3 DNA: TGTGCCAGCAGCTTCGGCGACAGGGTTAGCGAAAAACTGTTTTTT; D gene: TRBD1; clone size: -; J gene: TRBJ1-4; V gene: TRBV5-6
CDR3 protein: CASSHFGGNNEQYF; CDR3 DNA: TGTGCCAGCAGCCACTTCGGGGGGAATAACGAGCAGTACTTC; D gene: TRBD2; clone size: -; J gene: TRBJ2-7; V gene: TRBV11-2
CDR3 protein: CASSWTSGGPNAETQYF; CDR3 DNA: TGTGCCAGCAGTTGGACTAGCGGGGGCCCAAACGCGGAGACCCAGTACTTC; D gene: TRBD2; clone size: -; J gene: TRBJ2-5; V gene: TRBV2
CDR3 protein: CAWSVERQETQYF; CDR3 DNA: TGTGCCTGGAGTGTAGAGCGCCAAGAGACCCAGTACTTC; D gene: -; clone size: -; J gene: TRBJ2-5; V gene: TRBV30
CDR3 protein: CASSISDNYGYTF; CDR3 DNA: TGTGCCAGTAGTATCTCCGATAACTATGGCTACACCTTC; D gene: -; clone size: few; J gene: TRBJ1-2; V gene: TRBV19
CDR3 protein: CASSLSWASTGELFF; CDR3 DNA: TGTGCCAGCAGTTTATCGTGGGCTAGCACCGGGGAGCTGTTTTTT; D gene: -; clone size: once; J gene: TRBJ2-2; V gene: TRBV27
CDR3 protein: CASSGQDPYENEQFF; CDR3 DNA: TGCGCCAGCAGTGGACAAGACCCTTATGAGAATGAGCAGTTCTTC; D gene: -; clone size: once; J gene: TRBJ2-1; V gene: TRBV10-1
CDR3 protein: CASSQDRENIQYF; CDR3 DNA: TGCGCCAGCAGCCAAGATCGGGAGAACATTCAGTACTTC; D gene: -; clone size: -; J gene: TRBJ2-4; V gene: TRBV4-1
CDR3 protein: CASSLEAGTGEKLFF; CDR3 DNA: TGTGCCAGCAGCTTGGAGGCAGGGACTGGAGAAAAACTGTTTTTT; D gene: -; clone size: -; J gene: TRBJ1-4; V gene: TRBV5-5
CDR3 protein: CASSFDRREAFF; CDR3 DNA: TGTGCCAGCAGCTTCGACAGGCGTGAAGCTTTCTTT; D gene: -; clone size: -; J gene: TRBJ1-1; V gene: TRBV5-5
CDR3 protein: CASSYGGTVEKLFF; CDR3 DNA: TGTGCCAGCAGTTACGGTGGGACAGTCGAAAAACTGTTTTTT; D gene: TRBD1; clone size: -; J gene: TRBJ1-4; V gene: TRBV6-5
CDR3 protein: CASNGGESYNSPLHF; CDR3 DNA: TGTGCCAGTAATGGAGGGGAGTCCTATAATTCACCCCTCCACTTT; D gene: -; clone size: -; J gene: TRBJ1-6; V gene: TRBV19
CDR3 protein: CASSTGQPGLRAKNIQYF; CDR3 DNA: TGTGCCAGCAGCACGGGACAGCCTGGTTTAAGGGCCAAAAACATTCAGTACTTC; D gene: TRBD1; clone size: once; J gene: TRBJ2-4; V gene: TRBV5-6